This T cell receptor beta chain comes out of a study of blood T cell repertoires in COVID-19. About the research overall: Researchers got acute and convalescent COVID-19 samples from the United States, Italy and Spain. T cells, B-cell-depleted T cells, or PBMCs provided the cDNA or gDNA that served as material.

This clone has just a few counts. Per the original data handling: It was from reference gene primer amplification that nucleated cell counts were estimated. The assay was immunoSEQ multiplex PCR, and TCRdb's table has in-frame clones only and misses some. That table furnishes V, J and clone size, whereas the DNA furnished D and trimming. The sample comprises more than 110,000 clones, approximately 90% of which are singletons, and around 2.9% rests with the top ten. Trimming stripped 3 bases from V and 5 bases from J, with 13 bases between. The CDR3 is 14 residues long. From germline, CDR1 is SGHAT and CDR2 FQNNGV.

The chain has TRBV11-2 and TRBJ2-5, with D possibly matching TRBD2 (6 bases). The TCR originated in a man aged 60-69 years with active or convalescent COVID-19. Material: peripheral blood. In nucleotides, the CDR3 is TGTGCCAGCAGCTTGGGTCGGGGGACGGAGACCCAGTACTTC. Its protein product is CASSLGRGTETQYF. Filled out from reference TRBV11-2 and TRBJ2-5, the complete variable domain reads EAGVAQSPRYKIIEKRQSVAFWCNPISGHATLYWYQQILGQGPKLLIQFQNNGVVDDSQLPKDRFSAERLKGVDSTLKIQPAKLEDSAVYLCASSLGRGTETQYFGPGTRLLVL.